The rows below give T cell receptor beta chains drawn from one sample of a study of neurological immune-mediated disorders. TCRdb re-called the 5' RACE reads through MiXCR, storing one row per CDR3 protein. The sample gives approximately 85,000 distinct CDR3 sequences, around 4.5% of which show up once; 5% to 6% is in the top ten. The sequenced material came from PBMCs. The receptors here all came from a woman aged 60 to 75 with multiple sclerosis. CDR3s include the opening cysteine and the closing phenylalanine or tryptophan. D genes are given only for firm matches. For some rows the clone size is stated as once, few or many, or as a class when expanded; others skip it.

size: many
D: .
J: TRBJ1-1
V: TRBV5-1
DNA: TGCGCCAGCAGCTTGGCAGGGGCCTTTAGGGAAGCTTTCTTT
CDR3: CASSLAGAFREAFF

size: many
D: .
J: TRBJ1-1
V: TRBV5-1
DNA: TGCGCCAGCAGTTTGCCGGGGATCGGAGCTTTCTTT
CDR3: CASSLPGIGAFF

size: many
D: TRBD1
J: TRBJ1-2
V: TRBV5-1
DNA: TGCGCCAGCAGCTTGGATACGACAGGGGGCTATAGAGGCTACACCTTC
CDR3: CASSLDTTGGYRGYTF

size: many
D: TRBD2
J: TRBJ2-3
V: TRBV7-2
DNA: TGTGCCAGCAGCTTAGGGGGTAGCGGGGCCGATACGCAGTATTTT
CDR3: CASSLGGSGADTQYF

size: .
D: .
J: TRBJ2-7
V: TRBV6-6
DNA: TGTGCCAGCACCACCTCGAATGAGATCTACGAGCAGTACTTC
CDR3: CASTTSNEIYEQYF

size: many
D: .
J: TRBJ2-5
V: TRBV7-9
DNA: TGTGCCAGCAGCTTAGCAACCACGGGGTATGATAAAGAGACCCAGTACTTC
CDR3: CASSLATTGYDKETQYF

size: many
D: .
J: TRBJ1-1
V: TRBV12-3/TRBV12-4
DNA: TGTGCCAGCAGTTTGATATCGGGGGGAATGAACACTGAAGCTTTCTTT
CDR3: CASSLISGGMNTEAFF

size: .
D: TRBD2
J: TRBJ2-7
V: TRBV6-5
DNA: TGTGCCAGCAGTAGCCATCATCTTAGCGGGGGGACCCTCTACGAGCAGTACTTC
CDR3: CASSSHHLSGGTLYEQYF

size: many
D: .
J: TRBJ2-1
V: TRBV20-1
DNA: TGCAGTGCTAGACATCCCGGGGGCCGGGGTGAGCAGTTCTTC
CDR3: CSARHPGGRGEQFF

size: many
D: .
J: TRBJ1-6
V: TRBV5-1
DNA: TGCGCCAGCAGCTTGGGCAGACAAACTACGAGCTCCTATAATTCACCCCTCCACTTT
CDR3: CASSLGRQTTSSYNSPLHF

size: medium-sized
D: .
J: TRBJ2-3
V: TRBV7-6
DNA: TGTGCCAGCAGCTTTAGCGGTAGCACAGATACGCAGTATTTT
CDR3: CASSFSGSTDTQYF

size: .
D: .
J: TRBJ1-2
V: TRBV7-7
DNA: TGTGCTAGCAGCTTGGGGGACGGAGGCTATGTCTACACCTTC
CDR3: CASSLGDGGYVYTF

size: .
D: .
J: TRBJ2-3
V: TRBV3-1
DNA: TGTGCCAGCAGCCAAGATCTTGTGTGGCGGACAGATACGCAGTATTTT
CDR3: CASSQDLVWRTDTQYF

size: many
D: .
J: TRBJ2-5
V: TRBV5-1
DNA: TGCGCCAGCAGCTTGGCAGGACCCCCGGAGACCCAGTACTTC
CDR3: CASSLAGPPETQYF

size: many
D: .
J: TRBJ1-2
V: TRBV6-6
DNA: TGTGCCAGCAGGGGGTCAGGACAGTTGGGTGTCGGCTACACCTTC
CDR3: CASRGSGQLGVGYTF